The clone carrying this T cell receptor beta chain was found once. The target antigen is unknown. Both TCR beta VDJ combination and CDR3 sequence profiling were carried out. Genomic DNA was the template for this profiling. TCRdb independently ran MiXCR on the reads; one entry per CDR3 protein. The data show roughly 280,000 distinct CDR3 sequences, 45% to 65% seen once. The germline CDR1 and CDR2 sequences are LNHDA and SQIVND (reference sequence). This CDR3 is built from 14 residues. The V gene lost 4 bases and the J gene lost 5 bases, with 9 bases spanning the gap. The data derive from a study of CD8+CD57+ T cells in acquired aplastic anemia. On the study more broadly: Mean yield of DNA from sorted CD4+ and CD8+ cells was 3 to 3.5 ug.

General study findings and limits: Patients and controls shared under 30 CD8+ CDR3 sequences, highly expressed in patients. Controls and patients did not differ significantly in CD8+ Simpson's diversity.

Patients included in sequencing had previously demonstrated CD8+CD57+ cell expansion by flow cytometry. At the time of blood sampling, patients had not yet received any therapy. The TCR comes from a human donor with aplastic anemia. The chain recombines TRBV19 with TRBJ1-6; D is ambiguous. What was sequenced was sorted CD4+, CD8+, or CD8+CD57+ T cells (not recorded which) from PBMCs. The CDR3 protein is CASSKAPNNSPLHF. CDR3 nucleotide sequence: TGTGCCAGTAGTAAGGCCCCCAATAATTCACCCCTCCACTTT.